This passage covers 8 T cell receptor beta chains from one sample sequenced in a study of shared clonotypes between healthy human individuals. Naive CD8 cells were CD45RO-negative, positively selected for CCR7, excluding terminally differentiated effector memory CD45RA+ cells. The table came from immunoSEQ multiplex PCR; TCRdb's copy has only in-frame clones and leaves some out. The table has 1.5 million to 2.5 million clones, about 95% seen once; the top ten hold 1% to 1.5%. The sample taken for sequencing was naive CD8+ T cells sorted from blood. These receptors all stem from a man aged 18 to 29 in good health.

J is TRBJ2-7 and V is TRBV11-2, with 7 bases that match TRBD1. The CDR3 contains 14 residues. Germline CDR1 is SGHAT and CDR2 is FQNNGV. V lost 6 bases to trimming and J lost 2 bases; unmatched junction nucleotides: 7. DNA for the CDR3: TGTGCCAGCAGTGACCGGGACAGAGCCTACGAGCAGTACTTC. This codes for CASSDRDRAYEQYF.

This chain uses TRBV6-5 with TRBJ2-7; the D is unclear. Germline-derived CDR1 and CDR2 are MNHEY and SVGAGI. The ends were cut back, 0 bases at V and 5 bases at J, with 14 bases in the middle. CDR3 length: 15 amino acids. The CDR3 nucleotides read TGTGCCAGCAGTTACTCGATACCCCCGATGGACGAGCAGTACTTC. This codes for CASSYSIPPMDEQYF.

V usage is TRBV13 and J usage is TRBJ2-2; 7 positions match TRBD2. Trimming cost V 5 bases and J 8 bases; bases outside gene matches: 14. Germline V gene data show CDR1 as PRHDT and CDR2 as FYEKMQ (reference sequence). This CDR3 has 16 amino acids. The CDR3 loop reads CASSATSRGRAGELFF. Written as DNA, the CDR3 is TGTGCCAGCAGCGCAACGTCTCGGGGGAGGGCAGGGGAGCTGTTTTTT.

This clone was seen only once. The chain recombines TRBV6-1 with TRBJ1-2, with a tentative D call TRBD1 (6 bases). V dropped 8 bases and J dropped 6 bases, with 16 bases sitting between them. Germline-derived CDR1 and CDR2 are MNHNS and SASEGT. The length of the CDR3 is 13 residues. The CDR3 here is CASLLQGPNGYTF. The CDR3, as DNA: TGTGCCAGCCTCCTACAGGGTCCTAATGGCTACACCTTC.

This clone was observed a single time. The chain has TRBV5-1 and TRBJ2-7; 10 bases fit TRBD1. The trim removed 4 bases at V and 3 bases at J, leaving 13 bases unmatched. Per the germline V gene, CDR1 is SGHRS and CDR2 is YFSETQ. The CDR3 totals 17 residues. CDR3 DNA: TGCGCCAGCAGCCTCCCCGCCTCGGGACAGGGGTTCTACGAGCAGTACTTC. It is translated as CASSLPASGQGFYEQYF.

The rearrangement joins TRBV30 to TRBJ2-5; no firm D call. CDR1 and CDR2 from the germline V gene are GTSNPN and SVGIG (reference sequence). This CDR3 has 11 residues. The ends were cut back, 3 bases at V and 7 bases at J, with 9 bases in the middle. CDR3 in DNA: TGTGCCTGGAGCCCGGCAGGGACCCAGTACTTC. This sequence encodes CAWSPAGTQYF. Full variable domain (outside the CDR3, taken from reference TRBV30 and TRBJ2-5): SQTIHQWPATLVQPVGSPLSLECTVEGTSNPNLYWYRQAAGRGLQLLFYSVGIGQISSEVPQNLSASRPQDRQFILSSKKLLLSDSGFYLCAWSPAGTQYFGPGTRLLVL.

The V call is TRBV28, the J call TRBJ1-6, with D perhaps TRBD1 (6 bases). The CDR3 is made up of 14 amino acids. V was pared by 2 bases and J by 11 bases, with 13 bases between. The germline V gene encodes CDR1 MDHEN and CDR2 SYDVKM. The CDR3 region is CASSLGGAGPPLHF. The CDR3 region has the DNA TGTGCCAGCAGTTTAGGGGGGGCCGGGCCACCCCTCCACTTT. Together with reference TRBV28 and TRBJ1-6, the CDR3 gives the full variable domain: DVKVTQSSRYLVKRTGEKVFLECVQDMDHENMFWYRQDPGLGLRLIYFSYDVKMKEKGDIPEGYSVSREKKERFSLILESASTNQTSMYLCASSLGGAGPPLHFGNGTRLTVT.

The chain recombines TRBV29-1 with TRBJ2-3; D is unclear. From germline, CDR1 is SQVTM and CDR2 ANQGSEA. This CDR3 is 15 amino acids long. The V end lost 3 bases, the J end lost 2 bases, and 15 bases lay between the germline ends. CDR3 bases: TGCAGCGTTGACGGCGTTCCCATTAACACAGATACGCAGTATTTT. Encoded protein: CSVDGVPINTDTQYF.